Listed here is a single TCR beta chain. Its antigen is not identified. Clones were sequenced by immunoSEQ multiplex PCR, and TCRdb holds only the in-frame ones, with some missing. Of about 330,000 clones listed, roughly 71% were seen once; the top ten hold roughly 6.3%. The data derive from a study of cytotoxic CD8 clonotypes in ibrutinib-treated CLL. Study-wide points: The study found clonality rose at ibrutinib response, then fell toward baseline at progression.

J was trimmed by 5 bases and V by 2 bases; bases with no gene match: 7. Germline V gives CDR1 MDHEN, CDR2 SYDVKM. This CDR3 spans 16 amino acids. The chain uses TRBV28 and TRBJ2-5; 11 bases line up with TRBD2. Sequencing was performed on PBMCs, taken after 36 months of ibrutinib treatment. The receptor was isolated from a human donor with chronic lymphocytic leukemia. CDR3 sequence (DNA): TGTGCCAGCAGTTTACGGGGACTAGCGGACCCGGAGACCCAGTACTTC. Translated: CASSLRGLADPETQYF. Full variable domain (remainder filled in from reference TRBV28 and TRBJ2-5): DVKVTQSSRYLVKRTGEKVFLECVQDMDHENMFWYRQDPGLGLRLIYFSYDVKMKEKGDIPEGYSVSREKKERFSLILESASTNQTSMYLCASSLRGLADPETQYFGPGTRLLVL.